The 12 T cell receptor beta chains below were found in one sample sequenced in a study of shared clonotypes between healthy human individuals. Sequenced by immunoSEQ multiplex PCR; TCRdb stores in-frame clones only, minus some. In the table there are about 530,000 clones, roughly 85% of which are singletons. The sequencing sample was made of PBMCs. The receptors originated from a woman in her thirties or forties in good health. Some clones in this sample may be carry-over from other donors' samples.

The rearrangement links TRBV7-8 to TRBJ2-1, with D perhaps being TRBD1 or TRBD2 (7 bases each). V was cut by 4 bases and J by 10 bases, with 14 bases left in between. Germline values: CDR1 SGHVS, CDR2 FQNEAQ. This CDR3 contains 13 residues. The CDR3, as DNA: TGTGCCAGCAGCTCGGACAGGACTAGGGAGCAGTTCTTC. Protein: CASSSDRTREQFF.

This chain joins TRBV10-3 and TRBJ2-2, with TRBD2 identical over 9 bases. CDR1 and CDR2 (germline): ENHRY, SYGVKD. CDR3 length: 15 amino acids. Trimming took 10 bases from V and 0 from J; bases not matched to a gene: 6. This CDR3 is CATRRLAANTGELFF. Here the CDR3 DNA reads TGTGCCACCAGACGACTAGCGGCGAACACCGGGGAGCTGTTTTTT.

The J gene is TRBJ1-1, the V gene TRBV6-4; D uncertain. This CDR3 comprises 14 residues. Looked up from germline, CDR1 is MRHNA and CDR2 is SNTAGT. V lost 4 bases, J lost 3 bases, and 12 bases lay in between. CDR3 bases: TGTGCCAGCAGTGTTGAGTATTCTGACACTGAAGCTTTCTTT. This translates into CASSVEYSDTEAFF.

V usage is TRBV29-1 and J usage is TRBJ2-1, with D possibly TRBD1 on 6 matching bases. CDR1 SQVTM and CDR2 ANQGSEA come from the germline V gene. The CDR3 is made up of 10 amino acids. Trimming pared 4 bases from V and 15 bases from J, leaving 13 bases between. CDR3 in amino acids: CSVAWTEPFF. The CDR3 nucleotides read TGCAGCGTTGCCTGGACAGAACCGTTCTTC.

This clone came up a few times. The chain has TRBV6-5 and TRBJ1-3; a weak D match, TRBD1 (5 bases). CDR3 length equals 15 residues. Trimming cost V 2 bases and J 0 bases, with 8 bases left between them. Per the germline V gene, CDR1 is MNHEY and CDR2 is SVGAGI. For the CDR3, the DNA is TGTGCCAGCAGTTACGACAGCCTCTCTGGAAACACCATATATTTT. Its protein product is CASSYDSLSGNTIYF.

The chain combines TRBV10-3 with TRBJ1-2, with D unresolved. Looked up from germline, CDR1 is ENHRY and CDR2 is SYGVKD. V was shortened by 2 bases and J by 2 bases, with 6 bases between the two germline ends. The CDR3 runs to 13 residues. The CDR3 bases are TGTGCCATCAGTGAGGCCGGAAACTATGGCTACACCTTC. Encoded protein: CAISEAGNYGYTF.

V is TRBV9 and J is TRBJ2-4; possibly TRBD2 for D (6 bases). The length of the CDR3 is 15 residues. Germline V gene data show CDR1 as SGDLS and CDR2 as YYNGEE. V shed 9 bases and J shed 0 bases, with 16 bases lying between them. DNA of the CDR3: TGTGCCAACCCCATGGGGGGTCTAGCCAAAAACATTCAGTACTTC. As protein: CANPMGGLAKNIQYF.

The chain is built from TRBV5-6 and TRBJ2-7; TRBD1 agrees at 9 bases. CDR3 size: 15 residues. Trimming at V came to 6 bases and at J to 4 bases, leaving 11 bases not matched to a gene. The germline CDR1 and CDR2 sequences are SGHDT and YYEEEE. CDR3 DNA sequence: TGTGCCAGCACCCGCTGGGACAGGGTCGATTACGAGCAGTACTTC. Amino acid sequence: CASTRWDRVDYEQYF.

The chain links TRBV9 to TRBJ2-3; D might be TRBD1 (6 bases). V lost 3 bases and J 5 bases, leaving 13 bases between the germline ends. Germline V gives CDR1 SGDLS, CDR2 YYNGEE. The CDR3 length is 14 residues. DNA for the CDR3: TGTGCCAGCAGCGACAGGGTTAAGGGAGATACGCAGTATTTT. Translating gives CASSDRVKGDTQYF.

This chain uses TRBV7-8 with TRBJ2-5; D gene unclear. V lost 1 base and J 5 bases, leaving 5 bases between the germline ends. The CDR3 length is 12 residues. Germline V lookup: CDR1 SGHVS, CDR2 FQNEAQ. The CDR3 DNA is TGTGCCAGCAGCTTAGAAAGGGAGACCCAGTACTTC. Translated: CASSLERETQYF.

V usage is TRBV6-5 and J usage is TRBJ1-2; TRBD1 is a possible D gene (5 bases). The CDR3 consists of 15 residues. Deletions cut 2 bases from V and 4 bases from J, with 14 bases between. Germline V gene sequence: CDR1 MNHEY, CDR2 SVGAGI. The CDR3 DNA sequence: TGTGCCAGCAGTTACAACCCGGGCGGGGGCTATGGCTACACCTTC. It specifies CASSYNPGGGYGYTF.

The V and J genes are TRBV11-2 and TRBJ1-2; D ambiguous. V was cut by 6 bases and J by 6 bases, with 14 bases left in between. The V gene's germline CDR1 is SGHAT and CDR2 FQNNGV. This CDR3 has 13 amino acids. The CDR3 here is CASRHDREDGYTF. The CDR3 nucleotides read TGTGCCAGCAGACATGACCGGGAGGATGGCTACACCTTC.